This T cell receptor (beta chain) appears in the sequencing data of a study of regulatory T cells in long-lasting Graves disease. Findings and limits, study-wide: With some 2,500 shared public clonotypes, persistent patients exceeded new patients, who shared about 1,000. There was favoring of TRBV28, TRBJ1-2 and TRBJ2-5 in persistent disease.

There are 15 residues in the CDR3. Germline CDR1 reads MDHEN; CDR2 reads SYDVKM. V was clipped by 6 bases and J by 6 bases; unmatched bases: 9. Time point denoted: newly diagnosed GD, antithyroid drugs for less than 3 months. From RNA extracted from PBMCs, the TCR library was made. About this clonotype itself: Antigen: not known.

Construction of TCR beta libraries relied on iRepertoire HTBI primers and on Arm-PCR targeting CDR3 regions. TCRdb passed the multiplex PCR reads through MiXCR, listing each CDR3 protein once. The table has approximately 480,000 distinct CDR3 sequences, 15% to 20% seen once; the top ten hold 12%. The sample also formed part of further work on T cells in Graves' hyperthyroidism and ophthalmopathy.

The sequenced sample was peripheral blood mononuclear cells (PBMCs), obtained at new diagnosis, from a patient treated with antithyroid drugs. The chain recombines TRBV28 with TRBJ2-7; TRBD1 matches at 12 bases. The TCR was taken from a man aged 35 to 55 with Graves disease. The CDR3 region is CASRGTGTGGVEQYF. The CDR3 bases are TGTGCCAGCAGGGGGACCGGGACAGGGGGCGTCGAGCAGTACTTC.